These T cell receptor beta chains were read from a single sample in a study of blood T cell repertoires in COVID-19. The repertoire was sequenced with immunoSEQ multiplex PCR; TCRdb's copy has only in-frame clones and lacks some. Of around 59,000 clones listed, roughly 80% are singletons. Specimen: peripheral blood. Every receptor here comes from a woman between 45 and 60 years old with active or convalescent COVID-19. CDR3s include the opening cysteine and the closing phenylalanine or tryptophan. The D gene is left open where the match is weak. Size values are once, few and many counts, or a class for expanded clones, and some rows have none.

- | - | TRBJ1-2 | TRBV5-1 | CASRPGTTAYGYTF | TGCGCCAGCAGACCCGGGACAACCGCTTACGGCTACACCTTC
TRBD1 | few | TRBJ1-5 | TRBV5-1 | CASSIGTGEGQPQHF | TGCGCCAGCAGCATAGGAACAGGGGAAGGGCAGCCCCAGCATTTT
- | few | TRBJ1-1 | TRBV7-9 | CASSLPRFTEAFF | TGTGCCAGCAGCTTACCCAGGTTCACTGAAGCTTTCTTT
- | - | TRBJ1-6 | TRBV14 | CASSQIGNSPLHF | TGTGCCAGCAGCCAAATCGGGAATTCACCCCTCCACTTT
TRBD2 | - | TRBJ2-7 | TRBV7-9 | CASSSGTSGTRADEQYF | TGTGCCAGCAGCTCCGGGACTAGCGGGACAAGGGCTGACGAGCAGTACTTC
- | few | TRBJ2-5 | TRBV6-1 | CASSLRTQETQYF | TGTGCCAGCAGCCTCAGAACCCAAGAGACCCAGTACTTC
- | - | TRBJ2-7 | TRBV9 | CASSVGGSGYEQYF | TGTGCCAGCAGCGTTGGGGGGAGCGGGTACGAGCAGTACTTC
- | once | TRBJ2-5 | TRBV4-1 | CASSQEGGEVETQYF | TGCGCCAGCAGCCAAGAAGGGGGTGAGGTGGAGACCCAGTACTTC
TRBD2 | - | TRBJ2-1 | TRBV3-1/TRBV3-2 | CASSQTGTSQFF | TGTGCCAGCAGCCAGACCGGGACTAGCCAGTTCTTC
- | few | TRBJ2-3 | TRBV11-2 | CASSSYMNTQYF | TGTGCCAGCAGCTCTTACATGAATACGCAGTATTTT
- | - | TRBJ1-5 | TRBV18 | CASSPGREDQPQHF | TGTGCCAGCTCACCGGGAAGGGAGGATCAGCCCCAGCATTTT
- | - | TRBJ2-2 | TRBV5-1 | CASSLDPGAGELFF | TGCGCCAGCAGCTTGGATCCCGGGGCCGGGGAGCTGTTTTTT
TRBD1 | - | TRBJ1-2 | TRBV3-1/TRBV3-2 | CASSLGDRSYGYTF | TGTGCCAGCAGCTTAGGGGACAGGTCCTATGGCTACACCTTC
TRBD2 | few | TRBJ2-5 | TRBV12-5 | CASGSPGLAGEETQYF | TGTGCTAGTGGTTCACCGGGACTAGCGGGAGAAGAAACCCAGTACTTC
- | - | TRBJ1-1 | TRBV3-1/TRBV3-2 | CASSRGITEAFF | TGTGCCAGCAGTAGGGGTATTACTGAAGCTTTCTTT
TRBD1 | - | TRBJ2-5 | TRBV5-5 | CASSKTGAGKEETQYF | TGTGCCAGCAGCAAGACAGGGGCAGGGAAGGAAGAGACCCAGTACTTC
- | many | TRBJ2-7 | TRBV27 | CASSLMRGLEQYF | TGTGCCAGCAGTTTAATGCGGGGGCTCGAGCAGTACTTC
- | - | TRBJ1-2 | TRBV5-1 | CASSLELRYGYTF | TGCGCCAGCAGCTTGGAACTTCGCTATGGCTACACCTTC
- | - | TRBJ2-1 | TRBV4-2 | CASSQAAGGLYEQFF | TGTGCCAGCAGCCAAGCGGCCGGGGGTCTCTATGAGCAGTTCTTC
- | - | TRBJ1-6 | TRBV30 | CAAGYRVHSPLHF | TGTGCCGCAGGGTATAGGGTACACTCACCCCTCCACTTT
- | - | TRBJ2-3 | TRBV20-1 | CSGQGTDTQYF | TGCAGTGGGCAGGGCACAGATACGCAGTATTTT
- | - | TRBJ2-1 | TRBV27 | CASSSAGYNEQFF | TGTGCCAGCAGTTCGGCGGGTTACAATGAGCAGTTCTTC
- | - | TRBJ2-2 | TRBV19 | CASRAWLANTGELFF | TGTGCCAGTAGGGCGTGGCTAGCGAACACCGGGGAGCTGTTTTTT
- | - | TRBJ1-5 | TRBV27 | CASSPGTLNQPQHF | TGTGCCAGCAGTCCCGGGACATTAAATCAGCCCCAGCATTTT
TRBD1 | - | TRBJ1-4 | TRBV3-1/TRBV3-2 | CASSQKTGWEKLFF | TGTGCCAGCAGCCAAAAGACAGGGTGGGAAAAACTGTTTTTT
- | - | TRBJ2-5 | TRBV24-1 | CATSDGGQETQYF | TGTGCCACCAGTGATGGAGGTCAAGAGACCCAGTACTTC
TRBD1 | once | TRBJ2-2 | TRBV4-2 | CASSRIRDRSRSANTGELFF | TGTGCCAGCAGTCGAATCCGGGACAGGTCAAGATCCGCGAACACCGGGGAGCTGTTTTTT
- | - | TRBJ1-5 | TRBV7-6 | CASSFSGSGLHNQPQHF | TGTGCCAGCAGCTTCAGTGGCAGCGGCCTACATAATCAGCCCCAGCATTTT
TRBD2 | - | TRBJ2-1 | TRBV10-1 | CASSRGGAGVYNEQFF | TGCGCCAGCAGCCGGGGGGGAGCGGGAGTCTACAATGAGCAGTTCTTC
- | - | TRBJ2-7 | TRBV7-8 | CATMTETDEQYF | TGTGCCACCATGACAGAAACGGACGAGCAGTACTTC
- | once | TRBJ2-2 | TRBV29-1 | CSVEGHFANTGELFF | TGCAGCGTTGAAGGCCACTTCGCGAACACCGGGGAGCTGTTTTTT
- | - | TRBJ1-2 | TRBV7-9 | CASSLKVDYYGYTF | TGTGCCAGCAGCTTGAAGGTCGACTACTATGGCTACACCTTC
- | once | TRBJ2-7 | TRBV11-1 | CASSLVDSEQYF | TGTGCCAGCAGCTTAGTAGATTCCGAGCAGTACTTC
TRBD1 | - | TRBJ1-6 | TRBV9 | CASSVRTGASPLHF | TGTGCCAGCAGCGTGAGGACAGGGGCTTCACCCCTCCACTTT
TRBD1 | - | TRBJ2-7 | TRBV29-1 | CSVEDEGQGALEQYF | TGCAGCGTTGAAGATGAGGGACAGGGGGCTCTCGAGCAGTACTTC
- | - | TRBJ1-1 | TRBV30 | CAWSAQDTEAFF | TGTGCCTGGAGCGCCCAGGACACTGAAGCTTTCTTT
TRBD2 | - | TRBJ2-1 | TRBV3-1/TRBV3-2 | CASSQALAGGPFF | TGTGCCAGCAGCCAAGCGCTAGCGGGAGGGCCGTTCTTC
- | - | TRBJ2-5 | TRBV7-6 | CASSLAGGIETQYF | TGTGCCAGCAGCTTAGCGGGAGGCATTGAGACCCAGTACTTC
TRBD2 | - | TRBJ2-7 | TRBV18 | CASSPQRGPYEQYF | TGTGCCAGCTCACCACAGCGGGGGCCCTACGAGCAGTACTTC
- | few | TRBJ2-7 | TRBV3-1/TRBV3-2 | CASSPSRFAYEQYF | TGTGCCAGCAGCCCCTCCAGGTTCGCCTACGAGCAGTACTTC
TRBD1 | - | TRBJ1-4 | TRBV19 | CASSIQGAGEKLFF | TGTGCCAGTAGTATCCAGGGGGCCGGTGAAAAACTGTTTTTT
- | many | TRBJ1-2 | TRBV12-3/TRBV12-4 | CASSFGGLDGYTF | TGTGCCAGCAGTTTCGGGGGGCTGGATGGCTACACCTTC
TRBD1 | - | TRBJ1-1 | TRBV15 | CATSRMTGGAGRNTEAFF | TGTGCCACCAGCAGAATGACAGGGGGCGCTGGGAGGAACACTGAAGCTTTCTTT
- | once | TRBJ2-3 | TRBV5-1 | CASSFEGGVTDTQYF | TGCGCCAGCAGCTTTGAAGGCGGGGTCACAGATACGCAGTATTTT
TRBD2 | few | TRBJ2-1 | TRBV28 | CATTFSVLAGRNEQFF | TGTGCCACCACCTTTTCAGTACTAGCGGGAAGGAATGAGCAGTTCTTC
- | - | TRBJ1-2 | TRBV6-2/TRBV6-3 | CASSYSSGGYTF | TGTGCCAGCAGTTACTCCAGTGGTGGCTACACCTTC
TRBD1 | - | TRBJ1-1 | TRBV19 | CASSIIDRDTEAFF | TGTGCCAGTAGTATTATCGACAGGGACACTGAAGCTTTCTTT
TRBD1 | - | TRBJ2-7 | TRBV27 | CASTMTGASYEQYF | TGTGCCAGCACCATGACAGGGGCATCCTACGAGCAGTACTTC
TRBD2 | - | TRBJ2-7 | TRBV28 | CASSSISGQGTSGRRYEQYF | TGTGCCAGCAGTTCGATATCGGGACAGGGGACTAGCGGGAGGCGCTACGAGCAGTACTTC
- | - | TRBJ2-3 | TRBV9 | CASSVVTSDTQYF | TGTGCCAGCAGCGTAGTCACTTCAGATACGCAGTATTTT
- | many | TRBJ1-5 | TRBV7-8 | CASSLAAGDSNQPQHF | TGTGCCAGCAGCTTAGCCGCGGGGGATAGCAATCAGCCCCAGCATTTT